This TCR beta chain was sequenced in a study of radiotherapy plus CTLA-4 blockade in lung cancer. The method was immunoSEQ multiplex PCR; TCRdb's version includes in-frame clones alone and lacks a portion of them. This sample has around 80,000 clones, with around 78% found just once. Overall study findings and caveats: Early shifts in blood T cell clones, with interferon-beta, reportedly predicted response best.

Trimming removed 3 bases at V and 1 base at J, with 9 bases between. Germline V gene lookup returns CDR1 SNHLY and CDR2 FYNNEI. The CDR3 contains 14 residues. Concerning this clone: What it recognizes is unknown.

Participants had chemo-refractory metastatic non-small-cell lung cancer and were treated with focal radiation plus ipilimumab CTLA-4 blockade. The origin of this receptor is a human donor with non-small cell lung cancer whose response to radiotherapy plus ipilimumab could not be evaluated. Some clones in this sample may be carry-over from other donors' samples. The specimen was peripheral blood, collected from a patient treated with radiotherapy plus ipilimumab. The J gene is TRBJ1-2, the V gene TRBV2; TRBD1 is a possible D gene (5 bases). The DNA of the CDR3 is TGTGCCAGCAGTGAGCCCGGGGGTAACTATGGCTACACCTTC. Protein sequence: CASSEPGGNYGYTF.